This T cell receptor (beta chain) emerged from a study of blood T cell repertoires in COVID-19. Study-wide context: Samples taken during acute and convalescent COVID-19 were collected in the United States, Italy and Spain.

How the authors handled the data: How many nucleated cells were present was estimated from reference gene primer amplification. Data came from immunoSEQ multiplex PCR; TCRdb stores just in-frame clones and leaves some out. From that table come the V and J calls and clone size; the DNA was used to work out D and trimming. Of some 300,000 clones listed, roughly 87% were seen once; the top ten hold 1%. The junction had 7 bases not matched to a gene; V was cut back by 4 bases and J by 1 base. The CDR3 consists of 15 residues. Germline CDR1 is SGHRS and CDR2 is YFSETQ. The J gene is TRBJ2-7, the V gene TRBV5-1, with TRBD2 matching over 8 bases. This clonotype was obtained from a woman aged 25 to 45 who had recovered from COVID-19. The source material was PBMCs or T cells enriched from blood (not recorded which). This chain's CDR3 is CASSPGRDESYEQYF. The DNA of the CDR3 is TGCGCCAGCAGCCCCGGGAGGGACGAATCCTACGAGCAGTACTTC. The variable domain in full, completed from reference TRBV5-1 and TRBJ2-7, reads KAGVTQTPRYLIKTRGQQVTLSCSPISGHRSVSWYQQTPGQGLQFLFEYFSETQRNKGNFPGRFSGRQFSNSRSEMNVSTLELGDSALYLCASSPGRDESYEQYFGPGTRLTVT.